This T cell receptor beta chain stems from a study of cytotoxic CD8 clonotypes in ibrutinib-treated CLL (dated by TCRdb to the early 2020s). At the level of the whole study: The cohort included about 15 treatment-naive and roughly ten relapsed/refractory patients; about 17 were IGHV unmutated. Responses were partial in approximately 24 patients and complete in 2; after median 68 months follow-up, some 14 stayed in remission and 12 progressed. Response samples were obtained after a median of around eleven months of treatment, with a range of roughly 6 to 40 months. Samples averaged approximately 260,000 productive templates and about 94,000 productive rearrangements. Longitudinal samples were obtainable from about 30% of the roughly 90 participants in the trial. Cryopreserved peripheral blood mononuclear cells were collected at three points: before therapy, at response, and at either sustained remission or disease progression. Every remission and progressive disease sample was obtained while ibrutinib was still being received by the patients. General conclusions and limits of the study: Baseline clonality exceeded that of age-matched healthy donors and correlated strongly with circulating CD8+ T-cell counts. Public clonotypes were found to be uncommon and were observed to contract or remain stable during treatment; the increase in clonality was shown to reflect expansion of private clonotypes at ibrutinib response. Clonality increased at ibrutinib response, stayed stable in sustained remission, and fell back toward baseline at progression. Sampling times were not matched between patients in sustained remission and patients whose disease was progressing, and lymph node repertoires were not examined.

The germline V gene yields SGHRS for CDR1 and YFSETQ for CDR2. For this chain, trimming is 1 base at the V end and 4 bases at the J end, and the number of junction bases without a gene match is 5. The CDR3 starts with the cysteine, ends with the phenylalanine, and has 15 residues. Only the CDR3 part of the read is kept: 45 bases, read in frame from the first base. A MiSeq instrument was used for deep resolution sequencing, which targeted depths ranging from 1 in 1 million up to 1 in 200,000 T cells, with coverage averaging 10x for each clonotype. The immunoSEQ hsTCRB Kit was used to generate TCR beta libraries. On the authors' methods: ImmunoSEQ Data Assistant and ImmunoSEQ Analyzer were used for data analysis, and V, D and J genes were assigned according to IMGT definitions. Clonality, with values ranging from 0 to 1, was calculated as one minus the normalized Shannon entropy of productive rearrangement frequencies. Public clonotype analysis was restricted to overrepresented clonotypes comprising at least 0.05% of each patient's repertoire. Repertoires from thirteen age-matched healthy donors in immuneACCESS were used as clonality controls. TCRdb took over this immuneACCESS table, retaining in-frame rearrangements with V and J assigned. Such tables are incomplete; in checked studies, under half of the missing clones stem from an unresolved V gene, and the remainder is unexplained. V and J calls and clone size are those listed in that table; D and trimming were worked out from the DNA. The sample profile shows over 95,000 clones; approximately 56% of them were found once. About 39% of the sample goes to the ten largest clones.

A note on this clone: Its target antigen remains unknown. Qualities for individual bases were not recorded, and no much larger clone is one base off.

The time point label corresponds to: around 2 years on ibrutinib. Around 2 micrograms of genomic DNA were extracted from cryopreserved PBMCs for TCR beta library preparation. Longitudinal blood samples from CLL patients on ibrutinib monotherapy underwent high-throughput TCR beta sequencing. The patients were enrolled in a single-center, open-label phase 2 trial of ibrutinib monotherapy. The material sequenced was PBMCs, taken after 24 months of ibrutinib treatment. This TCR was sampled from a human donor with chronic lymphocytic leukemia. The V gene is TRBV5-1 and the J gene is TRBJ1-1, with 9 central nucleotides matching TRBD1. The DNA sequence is TGCGCCAGCAGCTTGTGGGGACAGGGAGGCACTGAAGCTTTCTTT. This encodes CASSLWGQGGTEAFF.